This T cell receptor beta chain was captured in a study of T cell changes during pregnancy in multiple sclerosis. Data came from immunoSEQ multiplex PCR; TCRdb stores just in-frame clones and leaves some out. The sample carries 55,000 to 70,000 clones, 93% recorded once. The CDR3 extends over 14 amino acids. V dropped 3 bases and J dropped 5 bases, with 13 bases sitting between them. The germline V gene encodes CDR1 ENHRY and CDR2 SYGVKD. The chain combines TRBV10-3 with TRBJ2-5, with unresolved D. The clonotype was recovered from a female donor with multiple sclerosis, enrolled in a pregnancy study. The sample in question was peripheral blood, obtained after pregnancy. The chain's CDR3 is CAISDSQIAETQYF. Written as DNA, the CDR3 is TGTGCCATCAGTGATTCACAGATCGCTGAGACCCAGTACTTC.